The 18 T cell receptor beta chains in this list originate from one sample, sequenced in a study of a mutant IDH1 vaccine in newly diagnosed glioma. Method: immunoSEQ multiplex PCR; TCRdb's copy keeps in-frame clones and lacks some. The sample consists of roughly 50,000 clones, 76% of them appearing once. The antigens of these receptors remain unknown. Time point given: week 47, end of study. Every vaccine dose comprised 300 ug of mutant IDH1 20-mer peptide plus topical imiquimod. The sample in question was PBMCs, obtained from a glioma patient whose treatment included an IDH1 peptide vaccine. These TCRs come from a woman aged 40 to 50 with glioma. Some clones in this sample may be carry-over from other donors' samples.

This chain uses TRBV28 with TRBJ2-1; D is ambiguous. The CDR3 has 13 amino acids. Germline lookup yields CDR1 MDHEN and CDR2 SYDVKM. Trimming stripped 1 base from V and 4 bases from J, with 5 bases between. Here the CDR3 reads CASSLFGYNEQFF. Here the CDR3 DNA reads TGTGCCAGCAGTTTATTTGGTTACAATGAGCAGTTCTTC.

This clone came up a few times. The V call is TRBV5-5, the J call TRBJ2-7; tentative D call: TRBD2 (6 bases). Looked up from germline, CDR1 is SGHKS and CDR2 is YYEKEE (reference sequence). The CDR3 totals 15 residues. The ends were cut back, 5 bases at V and 6 bases at J, with 21 bases in the middle. CDR3 DNA: TGTGCCAGCAGTTACCGGGACTTGCCTGCTAGCGAGCAGTACTTC. This encodes CASSYRDLPASEQYF.

The genes are TRBV19 and TRBJ1-2, with D unresolved. The CDR3 runs 15 residues. The V end was cut by 7 bases, the J end by 8 bases, with 23 bases between. Germline CDR1 and CDR2: LNHDA and SQIVND (reference sequence). The CDR3 here is CASTPEETKNRGYTF. The CDR3 DNA reads TGTGCCAGTACCCCAGAGGAGACAAAAAATAGGGGCTACACCTTC.

Judged by abundance, this clone is medium-sized (0.01 to 0.1%). DNA of the CDR3: TGTGCCAGCAGGGTGGGGCTAGCGGGATCCCAGTACTTC. Residues: CASRVGLAGSQYF. V and J are TRBV2 and TRBJ2-7; TRBD2 aligns across 9 bases. The CDR3 runs to 13 residues. Germline CDR1 and CDR2: SNHLY and FYNNEI. V dropped 6 bases and J dropped 10; count of bases not matched to a gene: 10.

The rearrangement joins TRBV6-5 to TRBJ1-2; no clear D gene. The CDR3 loop spans 13 amino acids. Per germline, CDR1 MNHEY and CDR2 SVGAGI. V lost 6 bases, J lost 4 bases, and 12 bases lay in between. This chain's CDR3 is CASSLERSYGYTF. For the CDR3, the DNA is TGTGCCAGCAGCCTCGAACGGTCCTATGGCTACACCTTC.

This sequence joins TRBV5-6 and TRBJ2-5, with a tentative D call TRBD2 (5 bases). The DNA end favors TRBJ2-7, so the J call may be wrong. The germline gives CDR1 SGHDT, CDR2 YYEEEE. There are 15 residues in the CDR3. The CDR3 here is CASSLALGRSYEQYF. The CDR3 coding sequence is TGTGCCAGCAGCTTGGCACTAGGCCGCTCCTACGAGCAGTACTTC.

The rearrangement uses TRBV19 and TRBJ1-5; D gene uncertain. The V end lost 3 bases, the J end lost 0 bases, and 15 bases lay between the germline ends. The CDR3 runs to 17 residues. Germline V gene sequence: CDR1 LNHDA, CDR2 SQIVND (reference sequence). CDR3 protein: CASSMPAAGDSNQPQHF. The CDR3 nucleotides are TGTGCCAGTAGTATGCCCGCTGCCGGGGATAGCAATCAGCCCCAGCATTTT.

The chain links TRBV7-8 to TRBJ1-2; a possible D gene is TRBD1 (5 bases). The CDR3 loop spans 14 amino acids. The V end lost 5 bases, the J end lost 4 bases, and 14 bases lay between the germline ends. Germline assignment: CDR1 SGHVS and CDR2 FQNEAQ. Here the CDR3 reads CASSPTETVYGYTF. Written as DNA, the CDR3 is TGTGCCAGCAGCCCTACTGAGACAGTCTATGGCTACACCTTC.

The chain joins TRBV2 to TRBJ1-2; D not certain. Germline CDR1 reads SNHLY; CDR2 reads FYNNEI. The CDR3 length is 16 residues. Trimming cost V 11 bases and J 6 bases, with 28 bases left between them. This CDR3 is CACQPRTASDEDGYTF. Here the CDR3 DNA reads TGTGCCTGCCAGCCGAGGACCGCTTCGGATGAGGATGGCTACACCTTC. Using reference TRBV2 and TRBJ1-2 for the parts outside the CDR3, the full variable domain is EPEVTQTPSHQVTQMGQEVILRCVPISNHLYFYWYRQILGQKVEFLVSFYNNEISEKSEIFDDQFSVERPDGSNFTLKIRSTKLEDSAMYFCACQPRTASDEDGYTFGSGTRLTVV.

The chain links TRBV5-1 to TRBJ1-3, with TRBD1 identical over 8 bases. Trimming cost V 4 bases and J 1 base; bases outside gene matches: 7. CDR3 length: 16 amino acids. CDR1 SGHRS and CDR2 YFSETQ come from the germline V gene. CDR3 nucleotide sequence: TGCGCCAGCAGCGAGCAGGGGGCAGGGTCTGGAAACACCATATATTTT. This codes for CASSEQGAGSGNTIYF.

V gene TRBV7-2 combines with J gene TRBJ2-3; 11 nucleotides agree with TRBD2. The CDR3 runs to 18 residues. CDR1 SGHTA and CDR2 FQGNSA come from the germline V gene. V shed 5 bases, J shed 2 bases, and the junction held 12 bases outside the gene matches. The CDR3 reads CASSPGPSGGLSTDTQYF. The DNA for the CDR3 is TGTGCCAGCAGCCCCGGGCCTAGCGGGGGGCTTTCCACAGATACGCAGTATTTT. Supplemented by reference TRBV7-2 and TRBJ2-3, the full variable domain reads GAGVSQSPSNKVTEKGKDVELRCDPISGHTALYWYRQSLGQGLEFLIYFQGNSAPDKSGLPSDRFSAERTGGSVSTLTIQRTQQEDSAVYLCASSPGPSGGLSTDTQYFGPGTRLTVL.

CDR3: CASSSGRKNSYNSPLHF. The CDR3 region has the DNA TGTGCCAGCAGTTCCGGTCGGAAGAACTCCTATAATTCACCCCTCCACTTT. The chain joins TRBV27 to TRBJ1-6; no firm D call. The CDR3 is 17 amino acids. V lost 4 bases and J 0 bases, leaving 13 bases between the germline ends. Per germline, CDR1 MNHEY and CDR2 SMNVEV (reference sequence).

The genes are TRBV9 and TRBJ1-1; D is unclear. CDR3 size: 14 residues. Germline CDR1 SGDLS, CDR2 YYNGEE. V was cut by 0 bases and J by 1 base, with 7 bases left in between. CDR3 loop: CASSVDSANTEAFF. DNA of the CDR3: TGTGCCAGCAGCGTAGACTCAGCGAACACTGAAGCTTTCTTT. The full variable domain, its missing parts supplied by reference TRBV9 and TRBJ1-1, is DSGVTQTPKHLITATGQRVTLRCSPRSGDLSVYWYQQSLDQGLQFLIQYYNGEERAKGNILERFSAQQFPDLHSELNLSSLELGDSALYFCASSVDSANTEAFFGQGTRLTVV.

This clone was found once. The rearrangement uses TRBV18 and TRBJ2-7; possibly TRBD2 for D (6 bases). This CDR3 has 14 amino acids. Trimming stripped 2 bases from V and 1 base from J, with 9 bases between. Germline V lookup: CDR1 KGHSH, CDR2 LQKENI. The chain's CDR3 is CASSPWAGSYEQYF. CDR3 coding DNA: TGTGCCAGCTCACCATGGGCGGGGTCCTACGAGCAGTACTTC. The whole variable domain, filled in from reference TRBV18 and TRBJ2-7, reads NAGVMQNPRHLVRRRGQEARLRCSPMKGHSHVYWYRQLPEEGLKFMVYLQKENIIDESGMPKERFSAEFPKEGPSILRIQQVVRGDSAAYFCASSPWAGSYEQYFGPGTRLTVT.

In its sample, this clone was seen once. The rearrangement uses TRBV5-1 and TRBJ2-3; 11 bases fit TRBD2. With V trimmed by 3 bases and J by 3 bases, 9 bases remained unmatched. The CDR3 is 17 residues long. Germline V gene data show CDR1 as SGHRS and CDR2 as YFSETQ. CDR3 loop: CASSWPLAGGSTDTQYF. CDR3 nucleotide sequence: TGCGCCAGCAGCTGGCCCTTAGCGGGGGGGTCGACAGATACGCAGTATTTT.

V and J are TRBV7-8 and TRBJ2-7, with no clear D. The V gene lost 3 bases and the J gene lost 7 bases, with 13 bases spanning the gap. The CDR3 sequence is 13 residues long. Germline assignment: CDR1 SGHVS and CDR2 FQNEAQ. CDR3 sequence (DNA): TGTGCCAGCAGCTTCGGGCCTTCTCGGGAGCAGTACTTC. It yields the protein CASSFGPSREQYF.

The chain couples TRBV18 to TRBJ2-5; D gene unclear. Trimming took off 3 bases at V and 0 bases at J, with 2 bases between the two ends. Germline CDR1 and CDR2: KGHSH and LQKENI. The CDR3 covers 12 residues. CDR3 DNA sequence: TGTGCCAGCTCACCTAACCAAGAGACCCAGTACTTC. It encodes CASSPNQETQYF.

V gene TRBV2 combines with J gene TRBJ1-5, with 8 bases aligning to TRBD1. V trimming: 6 bases; J trimming: 4 bases; junction bases outside the gene matches: 11. This CDR3 region has 16 residues. CDR1 is SNHLY, CDR2 FYNNEI, per germline. The CDR3 region has the DNA TGTGCCAGCAGCCACACCCCACAGGGGGGGAATCAGCCCCAGCATTTT. As protein: CASSHTPQGGNQPQHF. The full variable domain, with the rest looked up from reference TRBV2 and TRBJ1-5, is EPEVTQTPSHQVTQMGQEVILRCVPISNHLYFYWYRQILGQKVEFLVSFYNNEISEKSEIFDDQFSVERPDGSNFTLKIRSTKLEDSAMYFCASSHTPQGGNQPQHFGDGTRLSIL.